Listed below are T cell receptor beta chains from one sample, sequenced in a study of cytomegalovirus exposure and HLA in healthy donors. TCRdb keeps only in-frame clones here, not all; method: immunoSEQ multiplex PCR. Among about 140,000 clones listed, around 70% were seen once. The sample taken for sequencing was PBMCs. The receptors shown here come from a woman in her twenties or thirties in good health and CMV-seronegative. The CDR3 runs from the conserved cysteine through the conserved F or W. A D gene is named only where the DNA matches it firmly. Part of the rows lack a size; the others show once, few, many or a class for expanded clones.

NA | TRBJ1-1 | NA | TRBV25-1 | CASSELDGGTEAFF | TGTGCCAGCAGTGAATTGGACGGGGGCACTGAAGCTTTCTTT
NA | TRBJ2-5 | NA | TRBV6-1 | CASVFGLTQYF | TGTGCCAGCGTCTTCGGACTTACCCAGTACTTC
TRBD1 | TRBJ1-4 | once | TRBV7-6 | CASSRTGVGEKLFF | TGTGCCAGCAGCCGAACAGGGGTGGGGGAAAAACTGTTTTTT
TRBD1 | TRBJ2-1 | NA | TRBV5-1 | CASSWVSTGNPGNEQFF | TGCGCCAGCAGTTGGGTTTCGACAGGGAATCCCGGCAATGAGCAGTTCTTC
NA | TRBJ2-4 | NA | TRBV7-9 | CASSHGARGDIQYF | TGTGCCAGCAGCCACGGGGCCAGGGGAGACATTCAGTACTTC
TRBD1 | TRBJ1-2 | few | TRBV28 | CASSTPGQTYGYTF | TGTGCCAGCAGTACACCGGGACAGACATATGGCTACACCTTC
TRBD1 | TRBJ1-5 | NA | TRBV10-3 | CAISERGRGNQPQHF | TGTGCCATCAGTGAGAGGGGGCGAGGGAATCAGCCCCAGCATTTT
NA | TRBJ1-1 | NA | TRBV11-2 | CASSFSVPNTEAFF | TGTGCCAGCAGCTTTTCCGTTCCGAACACTGAAGCTTTCTTT
NA | TRBJ2-5 | NA | TRBV6-5 | CASSQTLAKETQYF | TGTGCCAGCAGCCAGACCCTAGCGAAGGAGACCCAGTACTTC
NA | TRBJ2-3 | NA | TRBV4-2 | CASSQEVAGTDTQYF | TGTGCCAGCAGCCAAGAGGTCGCGGGGACAGATACGCAGTATTTT
TRBD2 | TRBJ2-3 | few | TRBV7-8 | CASSRFLAGTDTQYF | TGTGCCAGCAGCCGTTTCCTAGCGGGCACAGATACGCAGTATTTT
NA | TRBJ2-5 | NA | TRBV5-1 | CASSLNTGMETQYF | TGCGCCAGCAGCTTAAATACGGGGATGGAGACCCAGTACTTC
TRBD1 | TRBJ1-2 | NA | TRBV28 | CASSSGGAGYGYTF | TGTGCCAGCAGTTCAGGGGGCGCGGGCTATGGCTACACCTTC